These T cell receptor beta chains were read from a single sample in a study of blood T cells in healthy people across ages. TCRdb redid the calling of the 5' RACE reads with MiXCR, one entry per CDR3 protein. The sample includes about 770,000 distinct CDR3 sequences, 44% of them seen just once. The sequencing sample was made of blood. The receptors were gathered from a man in his fifties or sixties in good health. Each CDR3 is given with its conserved first and last residue. The D gene is left open where the match is weak. The size of a clone is reported for some rows only, either as once, few or many, or as a class for expanded clones.

CDR3 protein | CDR3 DNA | D gene | V gene | clone size | J gene
CSATGDSYEQYF | TGCAGTGCTACAGGGGACTCCTACGAGCAGTACTTC | . | TRBV20-1 | . | TRBJ2-7
CASSLIGHEQFF | TGTGCCAGCAGCTTAATCGGGCATGAGCAGTTCTTC | . | TRBV7-3 | . | TRBJ2-1
CASSLLGGSPGANVLTF | TGTGCCAGCAGCTTGTTGGGAGGATCTCCTGGGGCCAACGTCCTGACTTTC | . | TRBV5-8 | few | TRBJ2-6
CAWSVEGYEQYF | TGTGCCTGGAGTGTTGAGGGGTACGAGCAGTACTTC | . | TRBV30 | few | TRBJ2-7
CSATLGYGYTF | TGCAGTGCAACATTGGGCTATGGCTACACCTTC | . | TRBV20-1 | . | TRBJ1-2
CAWSEVNTYEQYF | TGTGCCTGGAGTGAAGTCAATACCTACGAGCAGTACTTC | . | TRBV30 | . | TRBJ2-7
CASSKYVGDGPYEQYF | TGTGCCAGCAGCAAGTACGTGGGAGACGGACCCTACGAGCAGTACTTC | . | TRBV21-1 | few | TRBJ2-7
CSVEAGMNTEAFF | TGCAGCGTTGAGGCAGGCATGAACACTGAAGCTTTCTTT | . | TRBV29-1 | . | TRBJ1-1
CASSEFGQKNTEAFF | TGTGCCAGCAGTGAATTCGGACAAAAGAACACTGAAGCTTTCTTT | . | TRBV2 | once | TRBJ1-1
CSVREDRASPLHF | TGCAGCGTGCGGGAGGACAGGGCTTCACCCCTCCACTTT | TRBD1 | TRBV29-1 | few | TRBJ1-6
CASSPTPGSPLHF | TGTGCCAGCAGCCCAACCCCTGGTTCACCCCTCCACTTT | . | TRBV11-2 | . | TRBJ1-6